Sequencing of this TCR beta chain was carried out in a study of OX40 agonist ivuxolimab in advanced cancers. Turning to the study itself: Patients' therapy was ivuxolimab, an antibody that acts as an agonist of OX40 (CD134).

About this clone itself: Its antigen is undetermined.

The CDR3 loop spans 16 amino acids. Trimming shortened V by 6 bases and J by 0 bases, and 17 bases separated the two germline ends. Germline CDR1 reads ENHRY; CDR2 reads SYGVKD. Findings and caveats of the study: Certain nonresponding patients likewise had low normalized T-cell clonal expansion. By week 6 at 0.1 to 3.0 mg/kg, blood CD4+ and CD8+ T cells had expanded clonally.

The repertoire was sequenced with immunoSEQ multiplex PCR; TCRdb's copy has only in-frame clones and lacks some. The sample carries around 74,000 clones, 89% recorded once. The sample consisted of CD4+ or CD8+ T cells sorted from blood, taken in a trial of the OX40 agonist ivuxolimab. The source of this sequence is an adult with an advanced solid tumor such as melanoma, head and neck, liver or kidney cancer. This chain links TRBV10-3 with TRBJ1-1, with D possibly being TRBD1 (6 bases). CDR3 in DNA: TGTGCCATCAGGAAGGGGGGGACGGTCATGAACACTGAAGCTTTCTTT. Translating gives CAIRKGGTVMNTEAFF.